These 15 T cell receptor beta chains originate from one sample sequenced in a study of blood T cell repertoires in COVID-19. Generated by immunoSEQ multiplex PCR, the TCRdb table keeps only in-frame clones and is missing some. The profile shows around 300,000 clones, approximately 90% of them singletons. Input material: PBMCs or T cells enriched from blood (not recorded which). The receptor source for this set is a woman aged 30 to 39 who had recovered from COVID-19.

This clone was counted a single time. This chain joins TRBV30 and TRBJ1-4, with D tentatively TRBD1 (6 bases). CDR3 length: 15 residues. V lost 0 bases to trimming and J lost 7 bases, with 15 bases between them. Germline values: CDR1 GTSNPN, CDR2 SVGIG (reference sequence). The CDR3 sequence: CAWSVLRGASEKLFF. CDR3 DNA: TGTGCCTGGAGTGTACTTCGGGGGGCGAGTGAAAAACTGTTTTTT.

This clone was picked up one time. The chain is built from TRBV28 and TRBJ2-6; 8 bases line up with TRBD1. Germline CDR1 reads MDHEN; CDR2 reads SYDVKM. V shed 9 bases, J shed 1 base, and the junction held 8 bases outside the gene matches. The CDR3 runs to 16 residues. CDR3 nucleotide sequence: TGTGCCAGTCAGGGGGCGATGGTTTCTGGGGCCAACGTCCTGACTTTC. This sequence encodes CASQGAMVSGANVLTF.

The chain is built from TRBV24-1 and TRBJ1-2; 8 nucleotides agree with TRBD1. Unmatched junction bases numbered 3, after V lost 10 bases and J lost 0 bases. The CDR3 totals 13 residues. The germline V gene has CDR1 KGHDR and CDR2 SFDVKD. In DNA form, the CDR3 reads TGTGCCACTCAGGGGGCGTCTAACTATGGCTACACCTTC. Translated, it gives CATQGASNYGYTF.

The CDR3 here is CASSRQGNNNEQFF. Written as DNA, the CDR3 is TGTGCCAGCAGCCGCCAGGGAAACAACAATGAGCAGTTCTTC. V gene TRBV4-2 combines with J gene TRBJ2-1, with D possibly being TRBD1 (5 bases). Per the germline V gene, CDR1 is LGHNA and CDR2 is YNFKEQ. The CDR3 sequence is 14 residues long. Trimming cost V 4 bases and J 5 bases, with 12 bases left between them.

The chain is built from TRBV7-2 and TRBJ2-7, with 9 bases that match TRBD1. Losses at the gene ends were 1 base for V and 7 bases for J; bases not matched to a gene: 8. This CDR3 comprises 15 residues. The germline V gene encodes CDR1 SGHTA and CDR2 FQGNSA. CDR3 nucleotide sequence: TGTGCCAGCAGCTTAGGGACAGGGGTTCCTTTGGAGCAGTACTTC. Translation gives CASSLGTGVPLEQYF.

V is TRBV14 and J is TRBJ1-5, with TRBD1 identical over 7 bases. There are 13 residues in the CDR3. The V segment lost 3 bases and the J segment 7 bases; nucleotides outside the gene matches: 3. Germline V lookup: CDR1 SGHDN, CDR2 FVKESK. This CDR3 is CASSQTGWQPQHF. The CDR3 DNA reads TGTGCCAGCAGCCAGACAGGGTGGCAGCCCCAGCATTTT.

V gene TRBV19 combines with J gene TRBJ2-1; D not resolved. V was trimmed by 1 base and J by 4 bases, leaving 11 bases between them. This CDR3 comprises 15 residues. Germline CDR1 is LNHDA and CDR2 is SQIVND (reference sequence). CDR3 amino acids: CASSIGFTAYNEQFF. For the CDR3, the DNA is TGTGCCAGTAGTATAGGTTTCACAGCATACAATGAGCAGTTCTTC.

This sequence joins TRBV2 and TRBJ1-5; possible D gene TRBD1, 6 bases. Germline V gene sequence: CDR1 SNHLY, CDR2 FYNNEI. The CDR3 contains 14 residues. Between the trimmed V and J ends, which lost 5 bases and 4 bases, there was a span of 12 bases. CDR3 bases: TGTGCCAGCAGTATCGACAGGTTTAATCAGCCCCAGCATTTT. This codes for CASSIDRFNQPQHF.

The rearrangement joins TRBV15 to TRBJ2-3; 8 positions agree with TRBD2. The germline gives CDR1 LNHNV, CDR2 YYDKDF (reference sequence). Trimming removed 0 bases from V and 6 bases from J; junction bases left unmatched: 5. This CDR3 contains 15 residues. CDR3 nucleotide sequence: TGTGCCACCAGCAGAGACCGGGGGGGTATGGATACGCAGTATTTT. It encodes CATSRDRGGMDTQYF.

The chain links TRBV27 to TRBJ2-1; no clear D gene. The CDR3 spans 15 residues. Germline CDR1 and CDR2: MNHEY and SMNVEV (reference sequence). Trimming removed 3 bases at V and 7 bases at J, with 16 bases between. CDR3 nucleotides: TGTGCCAGCAGTTTGGAGACTGCTGGTGGGAATGAGCAGTTCTTC. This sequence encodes CASSLETAGGNEQFF.

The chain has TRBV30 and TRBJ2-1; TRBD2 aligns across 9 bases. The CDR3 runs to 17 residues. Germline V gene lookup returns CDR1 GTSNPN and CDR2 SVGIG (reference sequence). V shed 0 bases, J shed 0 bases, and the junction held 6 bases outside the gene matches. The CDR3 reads CAWSVGLAKISYNEQFF. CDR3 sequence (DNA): TGTGCCTGGAGTGTCGGACTAGCGAAAATCTCCTACAATGAGCAGTTCTTC.

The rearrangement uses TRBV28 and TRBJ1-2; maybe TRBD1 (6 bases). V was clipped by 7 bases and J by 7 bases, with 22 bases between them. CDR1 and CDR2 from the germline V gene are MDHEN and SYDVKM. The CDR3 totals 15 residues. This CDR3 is CASITPGAPTSGYTF. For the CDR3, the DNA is TGTGCCAGCATCACGCCAGGGGCCCCGACAAGTGGCTACACCTTC.

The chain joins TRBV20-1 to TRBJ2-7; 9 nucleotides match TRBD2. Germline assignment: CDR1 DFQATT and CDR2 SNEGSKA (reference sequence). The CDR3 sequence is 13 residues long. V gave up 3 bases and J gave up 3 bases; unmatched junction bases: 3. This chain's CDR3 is CSASSGRDYEQYF. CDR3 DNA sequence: TGCAGTGCTAGTAGCGGGAGAGACTACGAGCAGTACTTC.

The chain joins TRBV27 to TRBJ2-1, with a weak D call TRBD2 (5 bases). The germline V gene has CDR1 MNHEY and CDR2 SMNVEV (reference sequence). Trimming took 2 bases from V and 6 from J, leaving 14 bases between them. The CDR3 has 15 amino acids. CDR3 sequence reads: CASSLVGASANEQFF. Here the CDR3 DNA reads TGTGCCAGCAGTTTAGTGGGAGCCTCGGCCAATGAGCAGTTCTTC.

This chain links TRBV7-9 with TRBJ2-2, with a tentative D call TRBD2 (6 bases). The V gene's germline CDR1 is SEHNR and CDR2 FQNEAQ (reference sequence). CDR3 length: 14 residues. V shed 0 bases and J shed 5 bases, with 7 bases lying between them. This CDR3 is CASSLAEGTGELFF. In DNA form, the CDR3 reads TGTGCCAGCAGCTTAGCGGAGGGGACCGGGGAGCTGTTTTTT.